This paragraph covers one T cell receptor (beta chain) sequence. Its antigen is unidentified. The record originates from a study of beta chain features in type 1 diabetes. With 5 bases clipped from V and 4 bases from J, the junction kept 7 bases outside the gene matches. The germline V gene encodes CDR1 MNHEY and CDR2 SVGAGI. CDR3 length: 15 amino acids. The authors reverse transcribed all of the isolated RNA, so sequencing captured expressed TCRB transcripts. Sequenced by immunoSEQ multiplex PCR; TCRdb stores in-frame clones only, minus some. This sample has about 330,000 clones, with approximately 9.9% found just once. Study-wide results and limits: Shortening of TCRB CDR3s, moderate but significant, appeared in all four CD4+ subsets of Type 1 diabetes patients. VDJ junctions from patients with type 1 diabetes contained fewer insertions and more deletions.

This TCR was recovered from a woman in her thirties in good health. The V call is TRBV6-5, the J call TRBJ2-1, with 8 positions matching TRBD1. Sequenced: naive CD4+ T cells from blood. Here the CDR3 reads CASSPQGALYNEQFF. In DNA, the CDR3 is TGTGCCAGCAGTCCGCAGGGGGCCCTATACAATGAGCAGTTCTTC.